The present entry profiles one T cell receptor beta chain with its context. Its target antigen remains unknown. Base-call qualities are not available, and no considerably larger clone is one nucleotide away. This sample was included in a study of blood T cell repertoires in COVID-19 (dated by TCRdb to the early 2020s). Regarding the research as a whole: The collaborator samples originated in the United States, Italy and Spain and spanned the acute and convalescent phases of COVID-19. The material from the prospective study consisted of cDNA or gDNA derived from T cells, B-cell-depleted T cells, or PBMCs. Deeply sampled blood TCRbeta repertoires from subjects exposed to, actively infected with, or recovered from COVID-19 were included in the dataset. A freely available public database, intended as a resource for researchers studying the immune response to SARS-CoV-2, is where the repertoires were released. Samples came from the ongoing ImmuneRACE study (first 160 participants) plus 1,254 subjects from 6 global collaborators. Sample metadata almost always included a de-identified subject ID, COVID-19 status, age in years and sex. Where available, HLA class I and class II types were obtained from metadata supplied by the sample provider rather than from assay-based typing.

On the study overall, not on this receptor specifically: How much clinical and demographic metadata was included differed by source and by participant, and the metadata was provided uncurated.

The immunoSEQ Assay, a bias-controlled multiplex PCR, was used to amplify TCRbeta CDR3 regions from genomic DNA. As for the authors' bioinformatics: Within the assay, amplification of reference gene primers was used to estimate how many nucleated cells each sample contained. Sequence reads were collapsed and filtered to measure the absolute abundance of every unique TCRbeta CDR3 rearrangement. For each sample, productive Simpson clonality was calculated as the square root of Simpson's diversity index over productive rearrangements. Imported from immuneACCESS, the table was reduced by TCRdb to in-frame sequences with V and J called. These copies leave out some clones; in studies compared against another copy, an unresolved V gene accounts for under half, and the cause of the remainder is not known. The DNA gave D and trimming, while V, J and clone size come from that table. The sample includes more than 250,000 clones, with approximately 83% observed a single time. In total, the top ten clones hold approximately 2.2% of the sample.

The V and J ends are trimmed by 4 bases and 5 bases, leaving 14 bases between them. Its CDR3 holds 14 amino acids, cysteine through phenylalanine. Of all the DNA, just the CDR3 is kept, 42 bases in frame from base 1. Looking up the germline V gene (reference sequence) yields CDR1 LNHNV and CDR2 YYDKDF. A second Seattle source provided samples from volunteer blood donors who had recovered from COVID-19. The collaborating institutions used their own protocols to collect whole blood in K2EDTA tubes. Collaborator samples were shipped for TCRbeta analysis as frozen whole blood, isolated PBMCs, or DNA extracted from either sample type.

Sequenced input: peripheral blood. This receptor was obtained from a woman in her 30s who had recovered from COVID-19. This receptor chain uses TRBV15 and TRBJ2-5, and possibly TRBD2, on 5 matching bases. The nucleotides are TGTGCCACCAGCACTGAAGCCGGGGTGGAGACCCAGTACTTC. This encodes CATSTEAGVETQYF.